This is a list of T cell receptor beta chains from one sample in a study of cytomegalovirus exposure and HLA in healthy donors. Assay used: immunoSEQ multiplex PCR; TCRdb lists only in-frame clones, some missing. The sample records about 190,000 clones, about 13% being singletons. Sequencing used PBMCs. The receptors derive from a man in his fifties or sixties in good health and CMV-seropositive. The CDR3 runs from the conserved cysteine through the conserved F or W. The order of the fields is D gene, clone size, V gene, J gene, CDR3 length, CDR3 protein, CDR3 DNA. The D gene is left open where the match is weak. A row's size may be missing; if present it is once, few, many or a size class.

>TRBD1|NA|TRBV15|TRBJ1-4|16
CATSYNPGTGVGKLFF
TGTGCCACCAGCTATAATCCCGGGACAGGGGTCGGAAAACTGTTTTTT
>NA|NA|TRBV5-6|TRBJ1-2|13
CASSLSGTHGYTF
TGTGCCAGCAGCTTGTCGGGTACCCATGGCTACACCTTC
>TRBD1|few|TRBV30|TRBJ1-2|12
CAWLQGANGYTF
TGTGCCTGGCTTCAGGGGGCGAATGGCTACACCTTC
>TRBD1|few|TRBV15|TRBJ2-1|14
CATSRGDRLDEQFF
TGTGCCACCAGCAGGGGGGACAGGTTGGATGAGCAGTTCTTC
>NA|few|TRBV5-4|TRBJ2-5|11
CADGGQETQYF
TGTGCCGATGGAGGCCAAGAGACCCAGTACTTC
>NA|NA|TRBV6-5|TRBJ1-1|15
CATKREGQLNTEAFF
TGTGCCACCAAAAGGGAGGGACAATTGAACACTGAAGCTTTCTTT
>NA|few|TRBV4-2|TRBJ1-2|17
CASSQDPRGAQSYGYTF
TGTGCCAGCAGCCAAGATCCGCGGGGCGCTCAGAGCTATGGCTACACCTTC
>TRBD1|few|TRBV18|TRBJ1-2|15
CASSRGQGIPYGYTF
TGTGCCAGCTCACGAGGACAGGGAATCCCCTATGGCTACACCTTC
>TRBD1|few|TRBV19|TRBJ1-2|16
CASSISPGQGIYGYTF
TGTGCCAGTAGTATATCTCCGGGACAGGGGATCTATGGCTACACCTTC
>NA|NA|TRBV12-2|TRBJ1-1|15
CASRLANKLNTEAFF
TGTGCAAGTCGCTTAGCGAACAAATTGAACACTGAAGCTTTCTTT